Each of the 3 T cell receptor beta chains below was sequenced from the same sample in a study of T cells in Graves' hyperthyroidism and ophthalmopathy. Amplified regions were TCR beta CDR3 sequences from RNA transcripts. First-round RT-PCR with HTBI primers amplified the TCR CDR3 region. TCRdb itself ran the multiplex PCR reads through MiXCR, one entry per CDR3 protein. The sample contains a few hundred thousand distinct CDR3 sequences, under 60% of which appear only once. The sample taken for sequencing was peripheral blood or thyroid tissue (not recorded which). The source of these receptors is a woman between 18 and 29 years old with Graves' hyperthyroidism.

This clonotype was recorded at least ten times. The V call is TRBV11-2, the J call TRBJ1-2; D ambiguous. Germline V gives CDR1 SGHAT, CDR2 FQNNGV. CDR3 length equals 13 residues. Trimming cost V 3 bases and J 6 bases, with 11 bases left between them. This chain's CDR3 is CASSLAQDNGYTF. The CDR3 DNA is TGTGCCAGCAGCTTGGCCCAAGACAATGGCTACACCTTC.

This clonotype has more than one count but fewer than ten. The CDR3 here is CSVEVAREDEQFF. CDR3 in DNA: TGCAGCGTTGAAGTTGCTAGGGAGGATGAGCAGTTCTTC. The chain is built from TRBV29-1 and TRBJ2-1, with D maybe TRBD2 (6 bases). The germline V gene has CDR1 SQVTM and CDR2 ANQGSEA. The V end was cut by 1 base, the J end by 8 bases, with 12 bases between. The CDR3 loop spans 13 amino acids.

CDR3 nucleotides: TGCGCCAGCAGTGAGGGCAATTTGGGCGATGAGCAGTACTTC. Its protein product is CASSEGNLGDEQYF. The V gene is TRBV10-2, the J gene TRBJ2-7; D not certain. The V gene's germline CDR1 is WSHSY and CDR2 SAAADI. This CDR3 has 14 amino acids. V lost 2 bases to trimming and J lost 7 bases, with 15 bases between them.